The rows below give T cell receptor beta chains drawn from one sample of a study of human T cells and chemical hapten exposure. MiXCR, applied by TCRdb to the RACE reads, yields one record per CDR3 protein. The data hold tens of thousands of distinct CDR3 sequences, with about 6.6% observed a single time. The specimen was whole blood, collected in connection with sensitization to the hapten diphenylcyclopropenone (DPC). The receptors were sampled from a young woman with alopecia areata. Some clones in this sample may be carry-over from other donors' samples. The CDR3 runs from the conserved cysteine through the conserved F or W. D genes are given only for firm matches. Not all rows give a size; the values are once, few, many and, for expanded clones, a class.

cdr3_aa	cdr3_nt	v_call	cdr3_length	d_call	clone_size	j_call
CASFLSVGNNEQFF	TGCGCCAGCTTTTTATCTGTAGGGAACAATGAGCAGTTCTTC	TRBV5-1	14	NA	many	TRBJ2-1
CASSFNAVTEAFF	TGTGCCAGCAGCTTTAACGCAGTCACTGAAGCTTTCTTT	TRBV11-2	13	NA	many	TRBJ1-1
CASSVAGGVYNEQFF	TGTGCCAGCAGCGTAGCGGGGGGGGTCTACAATGAGCAGTTCTTC	TRBV7-8	15	TRBD2	many	TRBJ2-1
CAIRGQGAYQPQHF	TGTGCCATCAGGGGACAGGGGGCTTATCAGCCCCAGCATTTT	TRBV10-3	14	TRBD1	many	TRBJ1-5
CASSEDPGTGASPLHF	TGTGCCAGCAGTGAAGACCCAGGGACAGGGGCTTCACCCCTCCACTTT	TRBV6-1	16	TRBD1	NA	TRBJ1-6
CASRETAHYGYTF	TGTGCCAGCCGGGAGACCGCTCACTATGGCTACACCTTC	TRBV6-1	13	NA	few	TRBJ1-2
CASSHRSDIYNEQFF	TGCGCCAGCAGCCACCGATCGGACATTTACAATGAGCAGTTCTTC	TRBV5-1	15	NA	many	TRBJ2-1
CAISAHLDKNIQYF	TGTGCCATCAGTGCTCACTTGGATAAAAACATTCAGTACTTC	TRBV10-3	14	NA	many	TRBJ2-4
CSARQGGIEKLFF	TGCAGTGCTCGCCAGGGGGGAATTGAAAAACTGTTTTTT	TRBV20-1	13	TRBD1	few	TRBJ1-4
CASRPKHTDTQYF	TGTGCCAGCAGACCTAAGCACACAGATACGCAGTATTTT	TRBV12-3/TRBV12-4	13	NA	few	TRBJ2-3
CASSPSVNYGYTF	TGTGCCAGCAGCCCATCAGTTAACTATGGCTACACCTTC	TRBV3-1	13	NA	many	TRBJ1-2
CASSLYSGANVLTF	TGCGCCAGCAGCCTCTACTCTGGGGCCAACGTCCTGACTTTC	TRBV5-1	14	NA	few	TRBJ2-6
CSAEFYKYGYTF	TGCAGTGCGGAGTTTTATAAGTATGGCTACACCTTC	TRBV20-1	12	NA	NA	TRBJ1-2
CSGGQGGDEQFF	TGCAGCGGGGGACAGGGGGGCGATGAGCAGTTCTTC	TRBV29-1	12	TRBD1	NA	TRBJ2-1
CASSSGPVYEAFF	TGTGCCAGCAGTTCGGGACCTGTCTACGAAGCTTTCTTT	TRBV6-2/TRBV6-3	13	NA	many	TRBJ1-1
CASSLALSAKHRSNTEAFF	TGTGCCAGCAGCTTGGCCTTGTCCGCTAAACACCGGTCTAACACTGAAGCTTTCTTT	TRBV5-6	19	NA	NA	TRBJ1-1
CASSSRGRVTDTQYF	TGTGCCAGCAGCTCGCGAGGGAGGGTCACAGATACGCAGTATTTT	TRBV7-8	15	TRBD2	few	TRBJ2-3
CASSRAARSGANVLTF	TGTGCCAGCTCACGGGCAGCGAGATCTGGGGCCAACGTCCTGACTTTC	TRBV18	16	NA	many	TRBJ2-6
CASSPPGQDNEKLFF	TGTGCCAGCTCACCACCGGGACAGGACAATGAAAAACTGTTTTTT	TRBV18	15	TRBD1	many	TRBJ1-4
CASSLGGANQPQHF	TGCGCCAGCAGCTTGGGAGGGGCCAATCAGCCCCAGCATTTT	TRBV5-1	14	NA	many	TRBJ1-5
CASSLLTGGSGANVLTF	TGTGCCAGCAGTTTACTGACAGGAGGATCTGGGGCCAACGTCCTGACTTTC	TRBV28	17	NA	many	TRBJ2-6
CASRGTVDNTDTQYF	TGTGCCAGCAGGGGGACAGTGGATAACACAGATACGCAGTATTTT	TRBV7-9	15	TRBD1	many	TRBJ2-3
CASSQGSADSNEQFF	TGTGCCAGCAGCCAAGGTAGCGCGGATAGCAATGAGCAGTTCTTC	TRBV3-1	15	NA	many	TRBJ2-1
CASSYSTFSRGEQFF	TGTGCCAGCAGTTACTCGACCTTTTCTCGTGGGGAGCAGTTCTTC	TRBV6-2/TRBV6-3	15	NA	many	TRBJ2-1
CASSFTAISTDTQYF	TGTGCCAGCAGTTTTACGGCGATTAGCACAGATACGCAGTATTTT	TRBV12-3/TRBV12-4	15	NA	many	TRBJ2-3
CASSLSGVAKNIQYF	TGTGCCAGCAGTTTAAGCGGGGTAGCCAAAAACATTCAGTACTTC	TRBV12-3/TRBV12-4	15	TRBD2	many	TRBJ2-4
CASSLTGFAVRADPNEQFF	TGTGCCAGCAGTTTAACTGGTTTCGCGGTGCGGGCGGACCCAAATGAGCAGTTCTTC	TRBV12-3/TRBV12-4	19	NA	many	TRBJ2-1
CSAPTRAAIQETQYF	TGCAGTGCTCCGACTCGGGCGGCAATCCAAGAGACCCAGTACTTC	TRBV20-1	15	NA	NA	TRBJ2-5
CASSSTTGEKLFF	TGTGCCAGCAGTTCTACGACAGGGGAAAAACTGTTTTTT	TRBV12-3/TRBV12-4	13	TRBD1	NA	TRBJ1-4
CASSILAGSTDTQYF	TGTGCCAGCAGTATCCTAGCGGGGAGTACAGATACGCAGTATTTT	TRBV12-3/TRBV12-4	15	TRBD2	many	TRBJ2-3
CASSLGRGRADTQYF	TGTGCCAGCAGCTTAGGGAGGGGGCGAGCAGATACGCAGTATTTT	TRBV7-2	15	NA	few	TRBJ2-3
CASSVRASASSYNEQFF	TGTGCCAGCAGCGTAAGGGCCAGCGCCAGCTCCTACAATGAGCAGTTCTTC	TRBV9	17	NA	many	TRBJ2-1
CAISGDRVFGNTIYF	TGTGCCATCAGTGGGGACAGGGTCTTTGGAAACACCATATATTTT	TRBV10-3	15	TRBD1	many	TRBJ1-3
CASSPRDRDRLMNTEAFF	TGTGCCAGCAGCCCGCGCGACCGGGACAGACTAATGAACACTGAAGCTTTCTTT	TRBV13	18	TRBD1	many	TRBJ1-1
CAISESNQGQETQYF	TGTGCCATCAGTGAGTCGAATCAGGGCCAAGAGACCCAGTACTTC	TRBV10-3	15	NA	many	TRBJ2-5
CASSRGTGAGQPQHF	TGTGCCAGCAGCCGCGGGACAGGGGCAGGGCAGCCCCAGCATTTT	TRBV3-1	15	TRBD1	NA	TRBJ1-5
CASSTHGGQAFF	TGTGCCAGCAGCACCCATGGAGGACAAGCTTTCTTT	TRBV11-2	12	NA	many	TRBJ1-1